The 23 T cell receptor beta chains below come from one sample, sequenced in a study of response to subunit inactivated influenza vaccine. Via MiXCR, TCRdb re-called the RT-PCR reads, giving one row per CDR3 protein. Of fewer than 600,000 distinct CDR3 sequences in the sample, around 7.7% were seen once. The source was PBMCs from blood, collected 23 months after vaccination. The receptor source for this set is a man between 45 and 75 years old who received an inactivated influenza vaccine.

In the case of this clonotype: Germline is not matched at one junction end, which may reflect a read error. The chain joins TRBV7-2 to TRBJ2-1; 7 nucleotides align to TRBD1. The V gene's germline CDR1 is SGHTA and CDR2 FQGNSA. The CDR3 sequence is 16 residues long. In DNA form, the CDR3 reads TGTGCCAGCAGGCTAGACTCGACAGGGATGGGCAATGAGCGGTTCTTC. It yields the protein CASRLDSTGMGNERFF.

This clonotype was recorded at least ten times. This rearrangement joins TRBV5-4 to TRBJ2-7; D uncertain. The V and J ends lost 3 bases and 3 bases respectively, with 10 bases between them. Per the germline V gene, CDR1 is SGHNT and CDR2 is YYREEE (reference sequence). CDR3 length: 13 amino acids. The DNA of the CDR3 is TGTGCCAGCAGCTATTCCGGCGACTACGAGCAGTACTTC. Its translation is CASSYSGDYEQYF.

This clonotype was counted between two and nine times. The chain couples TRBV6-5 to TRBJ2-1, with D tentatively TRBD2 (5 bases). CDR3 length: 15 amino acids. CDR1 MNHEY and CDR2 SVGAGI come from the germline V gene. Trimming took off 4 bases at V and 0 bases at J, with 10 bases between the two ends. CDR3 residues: CASSFLGSSYNEQFF. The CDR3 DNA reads TGTGCCAGCAGTTTTCTAGGGAGCTCCTACAATGAGCAGTTCTTC.

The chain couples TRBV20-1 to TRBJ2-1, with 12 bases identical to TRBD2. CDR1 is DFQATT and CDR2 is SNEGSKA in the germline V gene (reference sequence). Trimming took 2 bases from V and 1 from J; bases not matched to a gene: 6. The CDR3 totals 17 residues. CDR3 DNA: TGCAGTGCTAGAAACCGACTAGCGGGAGTATCCTACAATGAGCAGTTCTTC. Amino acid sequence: CSARNRLAGVSYNEQFF.

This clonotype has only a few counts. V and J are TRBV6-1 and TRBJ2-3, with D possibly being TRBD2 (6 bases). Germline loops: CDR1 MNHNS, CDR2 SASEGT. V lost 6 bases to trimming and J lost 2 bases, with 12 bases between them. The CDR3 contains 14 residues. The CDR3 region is CASRDGTHTDTQYF. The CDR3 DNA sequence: TGTGCCAGCAGAGATGGGACTCACACAGATACGCAGTATTTT.

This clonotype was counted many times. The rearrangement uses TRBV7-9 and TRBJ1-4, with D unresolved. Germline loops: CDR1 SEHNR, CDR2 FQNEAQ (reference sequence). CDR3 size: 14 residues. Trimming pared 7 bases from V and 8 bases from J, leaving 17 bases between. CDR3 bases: TGTGCCAGCAAACCTGAGACAATTACCGAAAAACTGTTTTTT. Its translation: CASKPETITEKLFF. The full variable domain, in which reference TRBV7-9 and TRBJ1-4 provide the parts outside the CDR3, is DTGVSQNPRHKITKRGQNVTFRCDPISEHNRLYWYRQTLGQGPEFLTYFQNEAQLEKSRLLSDRFSAERPKGSFSTLEIQRTEQGDSAMYLCASKPETITEKLFFGSGTQLSVL.

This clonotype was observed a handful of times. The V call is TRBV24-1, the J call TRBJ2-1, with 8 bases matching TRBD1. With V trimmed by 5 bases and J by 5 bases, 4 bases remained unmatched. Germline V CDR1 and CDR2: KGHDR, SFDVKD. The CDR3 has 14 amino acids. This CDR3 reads CATSGDRPDNEQFF. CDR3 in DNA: TGTGCCACCAGTGGGGACAGGCCGGACAATGAGCAGTTCTTC.

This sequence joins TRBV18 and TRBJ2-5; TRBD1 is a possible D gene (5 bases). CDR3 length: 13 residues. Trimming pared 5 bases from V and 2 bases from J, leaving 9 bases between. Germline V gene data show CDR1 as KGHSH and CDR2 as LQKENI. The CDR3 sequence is CASSAYRQETQYF. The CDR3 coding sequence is TGTGCCAGCTCAGCCTACAGGCAAGAGACCCAGTACTTC.

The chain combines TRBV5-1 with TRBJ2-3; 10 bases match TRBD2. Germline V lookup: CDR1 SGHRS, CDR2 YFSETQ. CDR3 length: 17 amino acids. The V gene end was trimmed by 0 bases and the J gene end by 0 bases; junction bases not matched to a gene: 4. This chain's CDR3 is CASSLVSGGPSTDTQYF. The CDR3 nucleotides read TGCGCCAGCAGCTTGGTTAGCGGGGGGCCTAGCACAGATACGCAGTATTTT.

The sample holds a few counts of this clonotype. CDR3 in amino acids: CASSQDLVSNPQPQHF. The CDR3 DNA reads TGTGCCAGCAGCCAAGATCTAGTCAGCAACCCCCAGCCCCAGCATTTT. The V call is TRBV3-1, the J call TRBJ1-5; D unresolved. The V gene lost 0 bases and the J gene lost 7 bases, with 16 bases spanning the gap. The CDR3 extends over 16 amino acids. CDR1 and CDR2 from the germline V gene are LGHDT and YNNKEL (reference sequence).

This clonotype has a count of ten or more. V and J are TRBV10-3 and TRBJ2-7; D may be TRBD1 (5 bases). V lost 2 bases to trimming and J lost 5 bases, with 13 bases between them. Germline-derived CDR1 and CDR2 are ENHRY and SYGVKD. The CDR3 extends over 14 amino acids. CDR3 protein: CAISERQTANEQYF. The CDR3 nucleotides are TGTGCCATCAGTGAGAGGCAGACAGCTAACGAGCAGTACTTC.

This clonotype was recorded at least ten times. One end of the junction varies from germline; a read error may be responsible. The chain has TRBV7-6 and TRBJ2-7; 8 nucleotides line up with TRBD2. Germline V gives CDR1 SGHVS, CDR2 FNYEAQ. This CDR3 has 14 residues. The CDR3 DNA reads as TGTGCCAGCAGCTCAAGGACTAGCTCCAACGAGCAGTACTTC. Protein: CASSSRTSSNEQYF. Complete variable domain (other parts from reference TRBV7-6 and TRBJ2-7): GAGVSQSPRYKVTKRGQDVALRCDPISGHVSLYWYRQALGQGPEFLTYFNYEAQQDKSGLPNDRFSAERPEGSISTLTIQRTEQRDSAMYRCASSSRTSSNEQYFGPGTRLTVT.

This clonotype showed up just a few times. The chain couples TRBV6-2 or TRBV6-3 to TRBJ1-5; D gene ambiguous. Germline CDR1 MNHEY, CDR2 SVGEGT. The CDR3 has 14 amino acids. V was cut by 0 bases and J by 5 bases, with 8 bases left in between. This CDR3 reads CASSYSTRYQPQHF. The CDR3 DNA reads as TGTGCCAGCAGTTACTCGACCAGGTATCAGCCCCAGCATTTT.

This CDR3 reads CASSVETSLDEQYF. CDR3 nucleotides: TGTGCCAGCAGCGTAGAGACTAGCCTGGACGAGCAGTACTTC. The J gene is TRBJ2-7, the V gene TRBV9, with 7 bases identical to TRBD2. Per germline, CDR1 SGDLS and CDR2 YYNGEE. After removal of 0 bases from V and 5 bases from J, the junction contained 5 bases not matched to a gene. This CDR3 region has 14 residues.

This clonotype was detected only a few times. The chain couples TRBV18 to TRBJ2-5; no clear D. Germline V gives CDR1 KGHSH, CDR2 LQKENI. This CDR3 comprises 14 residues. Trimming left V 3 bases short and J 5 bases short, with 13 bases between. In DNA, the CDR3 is TGTGCCAGCTCACCTCGTGGTACCTCGGAGACCCAGTACTTC. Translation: CASSPRGTSETQYF. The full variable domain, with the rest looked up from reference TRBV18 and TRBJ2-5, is NAGVMQNPRHLVRRRGQEARLRCSPMKGHSHVYWYRQLPEEGLKFMVYLQKENIIDESGMPKERFSAEFPKEGPSILRIQQVVRGDSAAYFCASSPRGTSETQYFGPGTRLLVL.

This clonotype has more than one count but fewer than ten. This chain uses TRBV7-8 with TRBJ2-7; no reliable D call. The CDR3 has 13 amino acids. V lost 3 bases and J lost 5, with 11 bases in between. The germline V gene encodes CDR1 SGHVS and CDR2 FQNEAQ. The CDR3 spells CASSFAVENEQYF. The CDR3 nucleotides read TGTGCCAGCAGCTTTGCAGTAGAGAACGAGCAGTACTTC.

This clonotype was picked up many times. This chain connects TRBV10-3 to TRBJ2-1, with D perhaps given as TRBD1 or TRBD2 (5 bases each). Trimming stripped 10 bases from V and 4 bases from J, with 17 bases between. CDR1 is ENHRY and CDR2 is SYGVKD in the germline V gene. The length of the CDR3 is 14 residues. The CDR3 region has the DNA TGTGCCACCCGGGACCCCCAGCGTTACAATGAGCAGTTCTTC. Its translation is CATRDPQRYNEQFF.

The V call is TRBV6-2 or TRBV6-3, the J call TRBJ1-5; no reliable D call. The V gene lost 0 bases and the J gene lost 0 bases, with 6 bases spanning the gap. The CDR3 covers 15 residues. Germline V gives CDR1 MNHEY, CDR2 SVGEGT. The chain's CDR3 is CASSYSVYSNQPQHF. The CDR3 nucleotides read TGTGCCAGCAGTTACTCAGTTTATAGCAATCAGCCCCAGCATTTT.

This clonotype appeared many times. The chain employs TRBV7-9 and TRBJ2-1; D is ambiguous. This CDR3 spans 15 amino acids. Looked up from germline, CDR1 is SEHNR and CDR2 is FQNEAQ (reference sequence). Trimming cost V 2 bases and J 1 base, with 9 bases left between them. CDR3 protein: CASSLPGPSYNEQFF. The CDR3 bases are TGTGCCAGCAGCTTACCGGGCCCGTCCTACAATGAGCAGTTCTTC.

The CDR3, as DNA: TGTGCCAGCAGCTTAGGGGGTTCGATGGGAGAGACCCAGTACTTC. This gives the protein CASSLGGSMGETQYF. The gene calls are TRBV7-8 and TRBJ2-5; no definite D call. V was pared by 1 base and J by 4 bases, with 13 bases between. The CDR3 extends over 15 amino acids. Germline V lookup: CDR1 SGHVS, CDR2 FQNEAQ.

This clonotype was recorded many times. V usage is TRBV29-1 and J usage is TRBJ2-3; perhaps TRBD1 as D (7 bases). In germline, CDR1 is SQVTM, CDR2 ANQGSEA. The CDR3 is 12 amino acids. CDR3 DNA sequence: TGCGGCGGGACAGCTGACACAGATACGCAGTATTTT. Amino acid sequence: CGGTADTDTQYF.

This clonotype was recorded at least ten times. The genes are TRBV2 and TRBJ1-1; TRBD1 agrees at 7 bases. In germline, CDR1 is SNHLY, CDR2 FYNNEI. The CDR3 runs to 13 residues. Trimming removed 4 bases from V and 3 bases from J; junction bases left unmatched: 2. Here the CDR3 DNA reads TGTGCCAGCAGTGGGCAGGGGGACACTGAAGCTTTCTTT. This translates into CASSGQGDTEAFF.

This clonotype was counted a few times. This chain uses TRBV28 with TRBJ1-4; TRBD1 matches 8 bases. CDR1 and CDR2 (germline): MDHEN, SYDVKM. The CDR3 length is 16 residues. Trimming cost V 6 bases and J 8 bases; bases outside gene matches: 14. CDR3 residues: CASSQDRARGREKLFF. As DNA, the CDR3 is TGTGCCAGCAGCCAGGACAGGGCGAGGGGGAGGGAAAAACTGTTTTTT.